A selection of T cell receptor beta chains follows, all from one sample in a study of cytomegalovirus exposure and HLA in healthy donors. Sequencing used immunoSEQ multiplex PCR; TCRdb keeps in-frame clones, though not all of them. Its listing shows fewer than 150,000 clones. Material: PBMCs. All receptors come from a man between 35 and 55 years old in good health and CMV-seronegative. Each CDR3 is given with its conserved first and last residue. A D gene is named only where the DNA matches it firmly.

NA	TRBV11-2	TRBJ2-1	CASSLATYNEQFF	TGTGCCAGCAGCTTGGCCACCTACAATGAGCAGTTCTTC
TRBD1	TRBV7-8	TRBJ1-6	CASSLEGAYPLHF	TGTGCCAGCAGCCTCGAGGGGGCCTACCCCCTCCACTTT
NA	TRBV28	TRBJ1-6	CASTSDTYNSPLHF	TGTGCCAGCACCTCGGACACTTATAATTCACCCCTCCACTTT
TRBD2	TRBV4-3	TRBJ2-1	CASSQESGGAFNEQFF	TGCGCCAGCAGCCAAGAGAGCGGGGGGGCTTTCAATGAGCAGTTCTTC
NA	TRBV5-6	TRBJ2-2	CASSSGANTGELFF	TGTGCCAGCAGCTCGGGAGCCAACACCGGGGAGCTGTTTTTT
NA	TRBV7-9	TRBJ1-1	CASSSKQLRVPEAFF	TGTGCCAGCAGCTCGAAACAGCTCAGGGTCCCTGAAGCTTTCTTT
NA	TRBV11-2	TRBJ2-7	CASSLADTYEQYF	TGTGCCAGCAGCTTAGCGGACACCTACGAGCAGTACTTC
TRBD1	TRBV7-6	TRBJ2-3	CASSAYRGQPDTQYF	TGTGCCAGCAGCGCGTACAGGGGGCAGCCAGATACGCAGTATTTT
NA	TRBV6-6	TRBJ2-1	CASANTRDGGRNEQFF	TGTGCCAGCGCCAACACCCGAGACGGGGGAAGAAATGAGCAGTTCTTC
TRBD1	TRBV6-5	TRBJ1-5	CASRKGQFSNQPQHF	TGTGCCAGCAGAAAGGGACAGTTTAGCAATCAGCCCCAGCATTTT
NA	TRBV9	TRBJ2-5	CASSDRGGQETQYF	TGTGCCAGCAGCGACAGGGGGGGGCAAGAGACCCAGTACTTC
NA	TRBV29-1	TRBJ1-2	CSVGQATSYTF	TGCAGCGTTGGGCAGGCAACCTCCTACACCTTC
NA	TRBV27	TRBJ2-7	CASSVNRADEQYF	TGTGCCAGCAGTGTGAATAGAGCGGACGAGCAGTACTTC
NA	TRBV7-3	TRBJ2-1	CASSLWEGDNEQFF	TGTGCCAGCAGCTTATGGGAAGGGGACAATGAGCAGTTCTTC
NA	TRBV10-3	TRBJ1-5	CAIRKSQGNNQPQHF	TGTGCCATCAGGAAGTCCCAGGGGAACAATCAGCCCCAGCATTTT
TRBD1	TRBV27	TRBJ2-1	CASSSPRDRGQNEQFF	TGTGCCAGCAGTTCCCCCCGGGACAGGGGGCAAAATGAGCAGTTCTTC
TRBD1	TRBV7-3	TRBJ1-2	CASSLNRGEDGYTF	TGTGCCAGCAGCTTAAACAGGGGAGAGGATGGCTACACCTTC
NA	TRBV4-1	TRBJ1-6	CASTLQDSNSPLHF	TGCGCCAGCACCCTTCAGGACAGTAATTCACCCCTCCACTTT
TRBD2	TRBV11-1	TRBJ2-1	CASSLVAGGNNEQFF	TGTGCCAGCAGCTTAGTAGCGGGGGGCAACAATGAGCAGTTCTTC
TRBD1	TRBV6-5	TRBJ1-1	CASIPGQGATEAFF	TGTGCCAGCATCCCGGGACAGGGGGCGACTGAAGCTTTCTTT
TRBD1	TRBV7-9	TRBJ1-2	CASSTGTGGDYTF	TGTGCCAGCAGCACGGGGACAGGGGGCGACTACACCTTC
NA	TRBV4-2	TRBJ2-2	CASSQSKNRAYTGELFF	TGTGCCAGCAGCCAATCGAAGAACAGGGCCTACACCGGGGAGCTGTTTTTT